The 28 T cell receptor beta chains below all came from one sample that was sequenced in a study of cytomegalovirus exposure and HLA in healthy donors. Vbeta (60) and Jbeta (13) primers were used in the PCR. Sequenced by immunoSEQ multiplex PCR; TCRdb stores in-frame clones only, minus some. The repertoire has about 140,000 clones, 60% to 80% of them found once; the top ten carry 1.5% to 2%. The material sequenced was PBMCs. The receptors come from a woman aged 25-40 years in good health and CMV-seronegative.

The chain links TRBV4-2 to TRBJ2-5; TRBD1 agrees at 8 bases. This CDR3 region has 16 residues. Germline V gene lookup returns CDR1 LGHNA and CDR2 YNFKEQ. With V trimmed by 2 bases and J by 7 bases, 12 bases remained unmatched. This chain's CDR3 is CASSQYRTGMQATQYF. CDR3 in DNA: TGTGCCAGCAGCCAATACAGGACAGGGATGCAGGCGACCCAGTACTTC.

The rearrangement joins TRBV19 to TRBJ2-7, with 10 bases matching TRBD2. This CDR3 has 16 amino acids. Germline V CDR1 and CDR2: LNHDA, SQIVND (reference sequence). V shed 5 bases and J 2 bases; nucleotides not matched to a gene: 9. CDR3 amino acids: CASSDAGTSEAYEQYF. CDR3 DNA: TGTGCCAGTAGTGACGCCGGGACTAGCGAGGCCTACGAGCAGTACTTC. Full variable domain (missing parts from reference TRBV19 and TRBJ2-7): DGGITQSPKYLFRKEGQNVTLSCEQNLNHDAMYWYRQDPGQGLRLIYYSQIVNDFQKGDIAEGYSVSREKKESFPLTVTSAQKNPTAFYLCASSDAGTSEAYEQYFGPGTRLTVT.

This clone was recorded only once. The chain uses TRBV6-6 and TRBJ2-7; D is unclear. Trimming removed 2 bases from V and 10 bases from J, with 9 bases in between. Per the germline V gene, CDR1 is MNHNY and CDR2 is SVGAGI (reference sequence). CDR3 size: 11 residues. The CDR3 nucleotides are TGTGCCAGCAGTTACAATGAGCCACAGTACTTC. It specifies CASSYNEPQYF.

The chain employs TRBV5-6 and TRBJ2-7, with 7 nucleotides matching TRBD2. Germline assignment: CDR1 SGHDT and CDR2 YYEEEE. This CDR3 has 15 amino acids. Germline trimming cut 4 bases from V and 3 bases from J; bases unmatched to any gene: 10. This CDR3 is CASSAAGEGFYEQYF. The DNA for the CDR3 is TGTGCCAGCAGCGCTGCCGGGGAGGGGTTCTACGAGCAGTACTTC.

The chain employs TRBV27 and TRBJ2-1; D is possibly TRBD1 (7 bases). The germline V and J ends were trimmed by 4 bases and 7 bases, with 14 bases remaining between them. The CDR3 is 14 amino acids. CDR1 is MNHEY, CDR2 SMNVEV, per germline (reference sequence). The CDR3 DNA reads as TGTGCCAGCAGTTGTAGTGCAGGGGGGAATGAGCAGTTCTTC. Translating gives CASSCSAGGNEQFF.

V usage is TRBV6-1 and J usage is TRBJ2-3; D is unresolved. CDR1 is MNHNS and CDR2 is SASEGT in the germline V gene. V was trimmed by 2 bases and J by 5 bases, leaving 8 bases between them. The length of the CDR3 is 13 residues. CDR3 amino acids: CASSEYRVDTQYF. CDR3 DNA: TGTGCCAGCAGTGAATACCGGGTAGATACGCAGTATTTT.

The CDR3 loop reads CASSPGTALQETQYF. The DNA for the CDR3 is TGCGCCAGCAGCCCCGGGACAGCCCTCCAAGAGACCCAGTACTTC. The chain uses TRBV5-1 and TRBJ2-5, with 7 bases lining up with TRBD1. The ends lost 4 bases at V and 1 base at J; junction bases unmatched: 7. The germline V gene has CDR1 SGHRS and CDR2 YFSETQ. This CDR3 has 15 residues.

The CDR3 loop reads CAVAESRSIEKLFF. In nucleotides, the CDR3 is TGTGCCGTAGCCGAGTCCCGGTCGATCGAAAAACTGTTTTTT. The genes are TRBV10-3 and TRBJ1-4; no clear D gene. V gave up 11 bases and J gave up 8 bases, with 21 bases separating them. The germline CDR1 and CDR2 sequences are ENHRY and SYGVKD. CDR3 length equals 14 residues.

In its sample, this clone was seen a few times. The chain carries TRBV2 and TRBJ2-3, with TRBD2 matching over 7 bases. The germline CDR1 and CDR2 sequences are SNHLY and FYNNEI. J gave up 5 bases and V 8 bases, and 13 bases lay outside the gene matches. CDR3 size: 15 residues. The DNA of the CDR3 is TGTGCCAGCGCAAAGTTGGGGGAGGGAAAAGATACGCAGTATTTT. It specifies CASAKLGEGKDTQYF.

This clone was seen a few times. This chain links TRBV19 with TRBJ2-2, with D maybe TRBD1 (6 bases). The germline CDR1 and CDR2 sequences are LNHDA and SQIVND (reference sequence). There are 16 residues in the CDR3. V was clipped by 8 bases and J by 0 bases, with 16 bases between them. CDR3 sequence (DNA): TGTGCCAGTTCGCAAGACCAGGGGACGAACACCGGGGAGCTGTTTTTT. Amino acids: CASSQDQGTNTGELFF.

The chain recombines TRBV7-8 with TRBJ1-1; tentatively, D is TRBD1 (6 bases). Germline-derived CDR1 and CDR2 are SGHVS and FQNEAQ. The CDR3 contains 16 residues. V lost 1 base to trimming and J lost 5 bases, with 17 bases between them. The chain's CDR3 is CASSLESQGVGTEAFF. CDR3 coding DNA: TGTGCCAGCAGCTTAGAATCACAGGGCGTTGGGACTGAAGCTTTCTTT.

The chain uses TRBV6-1 and TRBJ2-7, with D tentatively TRBD2 (6 bases). The CDR3 is made up of 15 amino acids. CDR1 MNHNS and CDR2 SASEGT come from the germline V gene. The V end was cut by 1 base, the J end by 8 bases, with 18 bases between. The CDR3 DNA follows: TGTGCCAGCAGTGAAGACATGGGACTTCGGGGTAAGCAGTACGTC. Amino acid sequence: CASSEDMGLRGKQYV.

A single count supports this clone. V usage is TRBV29-1 and J usage is TRBJ2-5, with TRBD1 matching over 9 bases. Near its end, the DNA agrees better with TRBJ2-7, so the J call may be wrong. Per germline, CDR1 SQVTM and CDR2 ANQGSEA. This CDR3 has 16 amino acids. The CDR3 reads CSVEDSTGGVLDEQYF. The CDR3 DNA reads TGCAGCGTTGAGGATTCAACAGGGGGCGTTTTGGACGAGCAGTACTTC.

This chain uses TRBV5-1 with TRBJ1-4, with D maybe TRBD1 (5 bases). Between the trimmed V and J ends, which lost 4 bases and 4 bases, there was a span of 17 bases. Germline-derived CDR1 and CDR2 are SGHRS and YFSETQ. This CDR3 comprises 16 residues. CDR3 amino acids: CASSEFTGGGNEKLFF. Here the CDR3 DNA reads TGCGCCAGCAGCGAGTTTACGGGGGGTGGTAATGAAAAACTGTTTTTT.

This clone was seen only once. This chain joins TRBV18 and TRBJ2-3; the D gene is possibly TRBD2 (6 bases). With 4 bases removed from V and 0 bases from J, the gap between germline ends came to 14 bases. The CDR3 runs to 16 residues. The germline V gene has CDR1 KGHSH and CDR2 LQKENI. CDR3 bases: TGTGCCAGCTCACTGACACGGGAGACAAGCACAGATACGCAGTATTTT. It yields the protein CASSLTRETSTDTQYF.

The chain employs TRBV4-2 and TRBJ1-1; a weak D match, TRBD1 (5 bases). Trimming removed 0 bases at V and 5 bases at J, with 10 bases between. CDR1 is LGHNA, CDR2 YNFKEQ, per germline. There are 14 residues in the CDR3. The CDR3 DNA reads TGTGCCAGCAGCCAAGATTCAGGGCGAACTGAAGCTTTCTTT. Translating it yields CASSQDSGRTEAFF.

This chain links TRBV15 with TRBJ2-7; maybe TRBD2 (5 bases). The CDR3 covers 14 residues. Germline CDR1 LNHNV, CDR2 YYDKDF (reference sequence). V gave up 0 bases and J gave up 4 bases, with 10 bases separating them. The CDR3 DNA reads TGTGCCACCAGCAGAGATGGAACGGGATACGAGCAGTACTTC. Translated: CATSRDGTGYEQYF.

V gene TRBV18 combines with J gene TRBJ1-1, with 8 bases fitting TRBD1. Per germline, CDR1 KGHSH and CDR2 LQKENI. The CDR3 runs 16 residues. V trimming: 4 bases; J trimming: 5 bases; junction bases outside the gene matches: 12. The CDR3 loop is CASSRVGQVGGTEAFF. As DNA, the CDR3 is TGTGCCAGCTCACGGGTGGGACAGGTCGGAGGGACTGAAGCTTTCTTT.

J is TRBJ2-1 and V is TRBV2; TRBD2 matches 7 bases. This CDR3 spans 16 amino acids. The junction had 8 bases not matched to a gene; V was cut back by 4 bases and J by 2 bases. Germline V gene data show CDR1 as SNHLY and CDR2 as FYNNEI. The CDR3, as DNA: TGTGCCAGCAGTGTTGCGGGGAGGGCACCCTACAATGAGCAGTTCTTC. Residues: CASSVAGRAPYNEQFF.

This clone has just one count. This sequence joins TRBV29-1 and TRBJ2-5; 8 bases line up with TRBD2. The tail of the sequence fits TRBJ2-7 better, so the J call may be wrong. This CDR3 contains 13 residues. Germline CDR1 and CDR2: SQVTM and ANQGSEA. CDR3: CSVTGLAGYEQYF. CDR3 DNA sequence: TGCAGCGTCACAGGACTAGCAGGGTACGAGCAGTACTTC.

This chain links TRBV10-2 with TRBJ1-5; TRBD1 matches at 7 bases. Germline trimming cut 5 bases from V and 2 bases from J; bases unmatched to any gene: 0. There are 13 residues in the CDR3. Germline V gene data show CDR1 as WSHSY and CDR2 as SAAADI. The CDR3 bases are TGCGCCAGCAGTCAGGGGGGCAATCAGCCCCAGCATTTT. Encoded protein: CASSQGGNQPQHF.

The V gene is TRBV19, the J gene TRBJ1-5; D gene unclear. The CDR3 is 15 amino acids. Trimming left V 3 bases short and J 5 bases short, with 14 bases between. Germline CDR1 reads LNHDA; CDR2 reads SQIVND (reference sequence). CDR3 amino acids: CASSMQIRRDQPQHF. The CDR3 DNA is TGTGCCAGTAGTATGCAGATTCGGAGGGATCAGCCCCAGCATTTT.

On this clone: Other DNA sequences within the sample encode an identical CDR3. The genes are TRBV10-3 and TRBJ2-3, with D possibly being TRBD1 (6 bases). Germline V gene data show CDR1 as ENHRY and CDR2 as SYGVKD. This CDR3 spans 15 amino acids. The V gene lost 3 bases and the J gene lost 4 bases, with 14 bases spanning the gap. This CDR3 reads CAISDSTGSADTQYF. DNA for the CDR3: TGTGCCATCAGTGATTCGACAGGCAGTGCAGATACGCAGTATTTT.

The chain has TRBV9 and TRBJ2-6; 7 bases fit TRBD1. The junction had 13 bases not matched to a gene; V was cut back by 3 bases and J by 1 base. Germline values: CDR1 SGDLS, CDR2 YYNGEE. The CDR3 runs 19 residues. CDR3 in amino acids: CASSANRGQYFSGANVLTF. Written as DNA, the CDR3 is TGTGCCAGCAGCGCAAATCGGGGACAGTACTTTTCTGGGGCCAACGTCCTGACTTTC.

V and J are TRBV19 and TRBJ1-5; no clear D gene. The CDR3 has 12 amino acids. Germline lookup yields CDR1 LNHDA and CDR2 SQIVND (reference sequence). Trimming cost V 7 bases and J 5 bases, with 9 bases left between them. The CDR3 loop reads CASTPGDQPQHF. The CDR3 DNA reads as TGTGCCAGTACCCCCGGAGATCAGCCCCAGCATTTT.

The V gene is TRBV10-1, the J gene TRBJ2-1; 9 nucleotides match TRBD2. Germline-derived CDR1 and CDR2 are WNHNN and SYGVQD (reference sequence). The CDR3 length is 19 residues. Trimming cost V 7 bases and J 0 bases; bases outside gene matches: 16. This CDR3 reads CASMGIGGGSGSSYNEQFF. The CDR3 DNA follows: TGCGCCAGCATGGGGATCGGGGGGGGTAGCGGGAGCTCCTACAATGAGCAGTTCTTC.

The chain joins TRBV6-1 to TRBJ2-2; D might be TRBD2 (7 bases). CDR1 MNHNS and CDR2 SASEGT come from the germline V gene. Trimming left V 7 bases short and J 3 bases short, with 15 bases between. CDR3 length: 15 residues. For the CDR3, the DNA is TGTGCCAGCATACCCGAGGGGGGGTACACCGGGGAGCTGTTTTTT. Its translation: CASIPEGGYTGELFF.

This clone appeared a few times. This rearrangement joins TRBV7-9 to TRBJ1-4; possible D gene TRBD1, 6 bases. CDR3 length: 14 residues. Germline loops: CDR1 SEHNR, CDR2 FQNEAQ (reference sequence). The V and J ends lost 4 bases and 5 bases respectively, with 11 bases between them. The CDR3 sequence: CASSSRGVNEKLFF. CDR3 bases: TGTGCCAGCAGCTCCAGGGGAGTCAATGAAAAACTGTTTTTT.